One and the same sample provided the 3 T cell receptor beta chains below, sequenced in a study of Tregs in tolerant kidney transplant recipients. Recipients received nonmyeloablative bone marrow transplants from related graft donors, with transient mixed chimerism. Clones were sequenced by immunoSEQ multiplex PCR, and TCRdb holds only the in-frame ones, with some missing. The table has more than 90,000 clones, 93% seen once. The sequenced sample was CD4+ T cells from blood (PBMCs), obtained 12 months after the transplant. Receptors were obtained from a human patient who received a combined kidney and bone marrow transplant. A subset of T cells may come from the graft donor.

This clone has only one observation. The chain employs TRBV29-1 and TRBJ2-7, with a possible D match to TRBD1 (5 bases). Trimming shortened V by 6 bases and J by 1 base, and 7 bases separated the two germline ends. Germline V gene lookup returns CDR1 SQVTM and CDR2 ANQGSEA. This CDR3 has 11 residues. The CDR3 DNA reads TGCAGCGTAACAGGTTCCTACGAGCAGTACTTC. As protein: CSVTGSYEQYF.

This clone was seen just once. The chain couples TRBV30 to TRBJ1-4, with 9 nucleotides matching TRBD1. The germline V gene encodes CDR1 GTSNPN and CDR2 SVGIG (reference sequence). The CDR3 length is 15 residues. V dropped 3 bases and J dropped 8; count of bases not matched to a gene: 10. The CDR3 region has the DNA TGTGCCTGGAGCCCATTAACAGGGGGCAAGGAAAAACTGTTTTTT. It yields the protein CAWSPLTGGKEKLFF.

The gene calls are TRBV7-2 and TRBJ2-7, with TRBD1 matching over 11 bases. In germline, CDR1 is SGHTA, CDR2 FQGNSA. V lost 5 bases, J lost 4 bases, and 4 bases stayed unmatched. CDR3 size: 14 residues. The CDR3 DNA reads as TGTGCCAGCAGCGCCCGGGACAGGGGGTACGAGCAGTACTTC. Protein product: CASSARDRGYEQYF.